The 5 T cell receptor beta chains given below trace back to one sample, sequenced in a study of blood T cell repertoires in COVID-19. Clones were sequenced by immunoSEQ multiplex PCR, and TCRdb holds only the in-frame ones, with some missing. Here the sample spans 150,000 to 200,000 clones, about three quarters being singletons. The sequenced material came from peripheral blood. The receptors were gathered from a woman older than 75 with active or convalescent COVID-19.

This clone has only a few counts. V gene TRBV19 combines with J gene TRBJ1-5; 9 bases map to TRBD1. The CDR3 spans 19 residues. Germline trimming cut 2 bases from V and 0 bases from J; bases unmatched to any gene: 11. The germline V gene encodes CDR1 LNHDA and CDR2 SQIVND (reference sequence). CDR3 loop: CASSILGGQGYYSNQPQHF. CDR3 sequence (DNA): TGTGCCAGTAGTATATTAGGAGGACAGGGGTATTATAGCAATCAGCCCCAGCATTTT.

The chain carries TRBV9 and TRBJ2-3; unclear D gene. Germline CDR1 and CDR2: SGDLS and YYNGEE. CDR3 length equals 14 residues. Trimming removed 3 bases at V and 0 bases at J, with 8 bases between. CDR3 DNA: TGTGCCAGCAGCGGGAGTCCCAGCACAGATACGCAGTATTTT. It translates to CASSGSPSTDTQYF.

This rearrangement joins TRBV10-3 to TRBJ2-5; no reliable D call. The CDR3 is made up of 13 amino acids. Trimming shortened V by 2 bases and J by 3 bases, and 7 bases separated the two germline ends. Germline CDR1 ENHRY, CDR2 SYGVKD. CDR3 coding DNA: TGTGCCATCAGTGAGCAGGTGGAAGAGACCCAGTACTTC. Protein product: CAISEQVEETQYF.

V gene TRBV5-1 combines with J gene TRBJ2-7, with 8 bases that match TRBD2. The germline CDR1 and CDR2 sequences are SGHRS and YFSETQ. The CDR3 has 14 amino acids. V lost 4 bases to trimming and J lost 3 bases; unmatched junction nucleotides: 6. The CDR3 is CASSGGGGYYEQYF. As DNA, the CDR3 is TGCGCCAGCAGCGGGGGCGGGGGGTACTACGAGCAGTACTTC.

The chain uses TRBV4-2 and TRBJ1-3; the D gene is possibly TRBD1 (5 bases). From germline, CDR1 is LGHNA and CDR2 YNFKEQ. CDR3 length: 16 residues. With 0 bases removed from V and 0 bases from J, the gap between germline ends came to 9 bases. Here the CDR3 reads CASSQETGVSGNTIYF. The DNA for the CDR3 is TGTGCCAGCAGCCAAGAAACGGGGGTCTCTGGAAACACCATATATTTT.